A single sample is the source of the 3 T cell receptor beta chains below, sequenced in a study of T cells after yellow fever vaccination. TCRdb itself ran the 5' RACE reads through MiXCR, one entry per CDR3 protein. The sample lists about 220,000 distinct CDR3 sequences, 3.2% occurring once. Sequenced material: CD4+ T cells sorted from PBMCs, taken 10 days after the yellow fever booster vaccination. The receptors here all came from a man aged 18-30 years who received the YFV17D yellow fever vaccine.

V usage is TRBV20-1 and J usage is TRBJ2-5; D is perhaps TRBD2 (5 bases). The CDR3 has 14 amino acids. Deletions cut 3 bases from V and 6 bases from J, with 17 bases between. In germline, CDR1 is DFQATT, CDR2 SNEGSKA (reference sequence). The DNA of the CDR3 is TGCAGTGCTAGTCGGGAAAGCATCGGGAAGACCCAGTACTTC. Protein: CSASRESIGKTQYF.

The sample holds a few counts of this clonotype. This sequence joins TRBV5-1 and TRBJ2-1; D possibly matches TRBD1 or TRBD2 (5 bases each). The germline V gene has CDR1 SGHRS and CDR2 YFSETQ. The CDR3 contains 15 residues. The ends were cut back, 7 bases at V and 0 bases at J, with 14 bases in the middle. CDR3 amino acids: CASARDQSSYNEQFF. In DNA, the CDR3 is TGCGCCAGCGCTCGGGACCAAAGCTCCTACAATGAGCAGTTCTTC.

This clonotype showed up many times. V is TRBV20-1 and J is TRBJ2-5; no clear D gene. From germline, CDR1 is DFQATT and CDR2 SNEGSKA (reference sequence). CDR3 length: 15 residues. The V gene lost 2 bases and the J gene lost 4 bases, with 17 bases spanning the gap. The CDR3 region is CSARYPRRFAETQYF. The CDR3 nucleotides are TGCAGTGCTAGATATCCTAGGCGGTTTGCAGAGACCCAGTACTTC.